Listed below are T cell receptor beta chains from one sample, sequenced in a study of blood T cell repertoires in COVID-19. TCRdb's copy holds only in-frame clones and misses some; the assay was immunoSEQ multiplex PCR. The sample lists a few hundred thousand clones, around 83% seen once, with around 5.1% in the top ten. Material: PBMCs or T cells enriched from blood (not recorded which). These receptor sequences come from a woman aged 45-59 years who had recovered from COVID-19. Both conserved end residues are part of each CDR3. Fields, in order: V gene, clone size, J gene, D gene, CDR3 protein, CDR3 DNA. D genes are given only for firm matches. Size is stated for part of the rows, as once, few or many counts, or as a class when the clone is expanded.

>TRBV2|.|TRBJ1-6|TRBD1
CASKEQGSYNSPLHF
TGTGCCAGCAAAGAACAGGGGTCCTATAATTCACCCCTCCACTTT
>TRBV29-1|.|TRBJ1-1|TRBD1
CSVGHRGLGNTEAFF
TGCAGCGTTGGGCACAGGGGGCTCGGGAACACTGAAGCTTTCTTT
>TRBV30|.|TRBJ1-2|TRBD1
CAWVGQGGGYTF
TGTGCCTGGGTGGGACAGGGGGGCGGCTACACCTTC
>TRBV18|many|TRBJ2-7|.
CASSPLPRDEQYF
TGTGCCAGCTCACCACTCCCCCGGGACGAGCAGTACTTC
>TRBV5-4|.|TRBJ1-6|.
CASSLVQGENSPLHF
TGTGCCAGCAGCTTGGTACAGGGCGAGAATTCACCCCTCCACTTT
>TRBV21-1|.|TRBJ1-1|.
CASRNGRENTEAFF
TGTGCCAGCAGAAACGGACGGGAGAACACTGAAGCTTTCTTT
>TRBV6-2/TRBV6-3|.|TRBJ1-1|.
CASSDTTRNTEAFF
TGTGCCAGCAGCGACACGACCCGGAACACTGAAGCTTTCTTT
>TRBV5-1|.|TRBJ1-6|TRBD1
CASSPSGQGVSPLHF
TGCGCCAGCAGCCCAAGCGGGCAGGGGGTCTCACCCCTCCACTTT
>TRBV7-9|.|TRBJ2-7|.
CASSVGGGQRQYF
TGTGCCAGCAGCGTAGGAGGGGGTCAGCGGCAGTACTTC
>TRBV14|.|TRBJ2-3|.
CASSPLAGTDTQYF
TGTGCCAGCAGCCCCCTGGCTGGCACAGATACGCAGTATTTT
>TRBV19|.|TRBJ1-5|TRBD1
CASSNRDRTNQPQHF
TGTGCCAGTAGTAACCGGGACAGGACGAATCAGCCCCAGCATTTT
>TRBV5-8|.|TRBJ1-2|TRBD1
CASSLNGRGVYGYTF
TGTGCCAGCAGCTTGAATGGCAGGGGGGTCTATGGCTACACCTTC
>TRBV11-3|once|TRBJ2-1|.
CASSSKASPNSEQFF
TGTGCCAGCAGCTCCAAAGCTAGCCCAAATTCTGAGCAGTTCTTC
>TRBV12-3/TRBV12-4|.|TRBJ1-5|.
CASSLETDQPQHF
TGTGCCAGCAGTTTAGAAACGGATCAGCCCCAGCATTTT
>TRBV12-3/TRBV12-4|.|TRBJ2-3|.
CASSFATGDTQYF
TGTGCCAGCAGTTTCGCAACCGGGGATACGCAGTATTTT
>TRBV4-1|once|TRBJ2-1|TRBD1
CASSPLRQGWINEQFF
TGCGCCAGCAGCCCCCTCAGACAGGGATGGATAAATGAGCAGTTCTTC
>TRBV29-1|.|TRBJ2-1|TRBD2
CSANSGRYFSEQFF
TGCAGCGCTAATAGCGGGAGGTACTTCAGTGAGCAGTTCTTC
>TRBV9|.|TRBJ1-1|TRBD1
CASSVKDRAMNTEAFF
TGTGCCAGCAGCGTAAAGGACAGGGCTATGAACACTGAAGCTTTCTTT
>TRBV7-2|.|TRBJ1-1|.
CASSEQGLAFF
TGTGCCAGCAGCGAACAGGGCTTGGCTTTCTTT
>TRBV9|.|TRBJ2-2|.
CASSVDRETGELFF
TGTGCCAGCAGCGTAGACAGGGAGACCGGGGAGCTGTTTTTT
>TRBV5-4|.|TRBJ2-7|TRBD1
CASSGRGDRGHEQYF
TGTGCCAGCAGCGGGAGGGGGGACAGGGGTCACGAGCAGTACTTC
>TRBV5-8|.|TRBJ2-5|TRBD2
CASSSLTSGGATQYF
TGTGCCAGCAGCTCCTTGACTAGCGGGGGTGCGACCCAGTACTTC
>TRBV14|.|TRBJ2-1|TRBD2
CASSRTSGHNEQFF
TGTGCCAGCAGCCGGACTAGCGGACACAATGAGCAGTTCTTC
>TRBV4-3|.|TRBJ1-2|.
CASSQDFTGTGLYGYTF
TGCGCCAGCAGCCAAGATTTTACGGGCACAGGGCTCTATGGCTACACCTTC
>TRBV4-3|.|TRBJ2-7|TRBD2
CASSQDRGGYEQYF
TGCGCCAGCAGCCAAGATCGGGGGGGCTACGAGCAGTACTTC
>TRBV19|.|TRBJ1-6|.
CASSVNTGHNSPLHF
TGTGCCAGTAGCGTGAACACAGGACATAATTCACCCCTCCACTTT
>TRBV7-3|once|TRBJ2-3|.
CASSLTPLGSGADTQYF
TGTGCCAGCAGCTTAACTCCTCTCGGGAGTGGTGCAGATACGCAGTATTTT
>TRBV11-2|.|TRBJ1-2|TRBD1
CASSSDRGNGYTF
TGTGCCAGCAGCTCTGACAGGGGAAATGGCTACACCTTC
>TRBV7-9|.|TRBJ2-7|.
CASSLRGSVEQYF
TGTGCCAGCAGCTTACGTGGCTCCGTCGAGCAGTACTTC
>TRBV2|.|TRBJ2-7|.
CASTTDGGEQYF
TGTGCCAGCACCACGGACGGCGGGGAGCAGTACTTC
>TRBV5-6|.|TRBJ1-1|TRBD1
CASSYDRGSPNTEAFF
TGTGCCAGCAGTTATGACAGGGGTAGCCCGAACACTGAAGCTTTCTTT
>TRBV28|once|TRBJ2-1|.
CASRVRASRENEQFF
TGTGCCAGCAGGGTGCGGGCCAGCCGAGAAAATGAGCAGTTCTTC
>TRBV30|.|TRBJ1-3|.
CAWSAGTGNTIYF
TGTGCCTGGAGTGCGGGTACTGGAAACACCATATATTTT
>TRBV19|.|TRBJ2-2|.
CASSTDRTGELFF
TGTGCCAGTAGCACGGACAGAACCGGGGAGCTGTTTTTT
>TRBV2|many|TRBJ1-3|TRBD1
CARGGGTGPSGNTIYF
TGTGCCAGGGGGGGTGGGACAGGACCCTCTGGAAACACCATATATTTT
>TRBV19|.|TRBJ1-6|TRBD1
CASSTRQGAGLPLHF
TGTGCCAGTAGTACAAGACAGGGGGCCGGGCTACCCCTCCACTTT
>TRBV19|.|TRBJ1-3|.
CASSKSGNTIYF
TGTGCCAGTAGCAAATCTGGAAACACCATATATTTT
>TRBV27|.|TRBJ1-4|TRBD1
CASRNRGLNEKLFF
TGTGCCAGCAGAAACAGGGGGCTTAATGAAAAACTGTTTTTT
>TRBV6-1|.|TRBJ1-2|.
CASSDGRGVGGYTF
TGTGCCAGCAGTGATGGCAGGGGAGTTGGAGGCTACACCTTC
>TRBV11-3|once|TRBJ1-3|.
CASSLSGSSGNTIYF
TGTGCCAGCAGCTTGTCCGGGAGCTCTGGAAACACCATATATTTT
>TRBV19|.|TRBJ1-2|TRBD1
CASSKDRGGFGYTF
TGTGCCAGTAGTAAGGACAGGGGAGGATTCGGCTACACCTTC
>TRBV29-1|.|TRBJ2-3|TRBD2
CSVDGAGGTDTQYF
TGCAGCGTTGACGGGGCGGGGGGCACAGATACGCAGTATTTT
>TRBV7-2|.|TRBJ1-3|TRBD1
CASSSGPGQLSGNTIYF
TGTGCCAGCAGCTCTGGCCCGGGACAGTTAAGCGGAAACACCATATATTTT
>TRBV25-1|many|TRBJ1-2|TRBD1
CASSEQGAVWFYGYTF
TGTGCCAGCAGTGAGCAGGGGGCGGTGTGGTTCTATGGCTACACCTTC
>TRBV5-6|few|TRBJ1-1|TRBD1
CASSSEQGRGTEAFF
TGTGCCAGCAGCTCAGAACAGGGGAGAGGCACTGAAGCTTTCTTT
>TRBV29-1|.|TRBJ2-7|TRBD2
CSVDGGGDYEQYF
TGCAGCGTTGATGGGGGAGGGGACTACGAGCAGTACTTC
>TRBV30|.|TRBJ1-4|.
CAWSASLGGQEKLFF
TGTGCCTGGAGTGCCTCGTTGGGGGGGCAGGAAAAACTGTTTTTT
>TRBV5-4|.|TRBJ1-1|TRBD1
CASSYETGGTEAFF
TGTGCCAGCAGCTACGAAACAGGGGGCACTGAAGCTTTCTTT
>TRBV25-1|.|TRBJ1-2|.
CASGNSGNYGYTF
TGTGCCAGCGGAAACAGTGGCAACTATGGCTACACCTTC